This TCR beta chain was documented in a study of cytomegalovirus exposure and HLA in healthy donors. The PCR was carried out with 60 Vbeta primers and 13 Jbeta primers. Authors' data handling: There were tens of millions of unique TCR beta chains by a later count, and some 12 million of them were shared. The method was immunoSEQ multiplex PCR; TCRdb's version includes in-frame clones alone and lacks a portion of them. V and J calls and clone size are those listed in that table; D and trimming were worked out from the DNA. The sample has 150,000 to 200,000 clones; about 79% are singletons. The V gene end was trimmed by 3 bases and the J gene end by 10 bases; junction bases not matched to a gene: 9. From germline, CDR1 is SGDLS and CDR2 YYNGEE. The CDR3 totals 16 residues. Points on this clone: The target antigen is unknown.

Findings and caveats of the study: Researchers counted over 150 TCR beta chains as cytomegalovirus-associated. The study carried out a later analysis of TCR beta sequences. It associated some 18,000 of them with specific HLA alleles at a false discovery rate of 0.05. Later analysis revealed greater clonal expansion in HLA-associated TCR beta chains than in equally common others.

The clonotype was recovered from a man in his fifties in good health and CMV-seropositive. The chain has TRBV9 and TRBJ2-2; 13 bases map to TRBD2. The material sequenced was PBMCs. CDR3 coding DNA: TGTGCCAGCAGCGCACCGGGACTAGCGGGGTTCCAGGAGCTGTTTTTT. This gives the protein CASSAPGLAGFQELFF.